Each of the 14 T cell receptor beta chains below was sequenced from the same sample in a study of blood T cell repertoires in COVID-19 (TCRdb year 2020). To prepare the library, the immunoSEQ multiplex PCR assay was applied. Held by TCRdb, this immuneACCESS table contains in-frame sequences only and omits some clones. Under half of the omission traces to an unresolved V gene where checked; the cause of the rest is unknown. In this sample the table shows about 210,000 clones, around four fifths of which occur a single time. The ten largest clones represent 7.6% of the sample. Sequencing used peripheral blood. The receptors shown here come from a woman aged 50 to 60 with active or convalescent COVID-19.

The chain carries TRBV5-4 and TRBJ2-2; D is ambiguous. There are 14 residues in the CDR3. Deletions cut 2 bases from V and 7 bases from J, with 12 bases between. The V gene's germline CDR1 is SGHNT and CDR2 YYREEE (reference sequence). The CDR3 DNA sequence: TGTGCCAGCAGCTTTGAATGGCAGGACGGGGAGCTGTTTTTT. It specifies CASSFEWQDGELFF. The full variable domain, in which reference TRBV5-4 and TRBJ2-2 provide the parts outside the CDR3, is ETGVTQSPTHLIKTRGQQVTLRCSSQSGHNTVSWYQQALGQGPQFIFQYYREEENGRGNFPPRFSGLQFPNYSSELNVNALELDDSALYLCASSFEWQDGELFFGEGSRLTVL.

This clone turned up a few times. The chain uses TRBV10-2 and TRBJ2-7; 9 bases are a match to TRBD1. The CDR3 runs 13 residues. After removal of 7 bases from V and 6 bases from J, the junction contained 7 bases not matched to a gene. CDR1 is WSHSY and CDR2 is SAAADI in the germline V gene. The CDR3 protein is CASTLTGGSEQYV. In DNA, the CDR3 is TGCGCCAGCACCTTAACAGGGGGCTCCGAGCAGTACGTC.

The rearrangement uses TRBV2 and TRBJ1-2; 8 bases fit TRBD1. The ends lost 8 bases at V and 7 bases at J; junction bases unmatched: 15. The germline gives CDR1 SNHLY, CDR2 FYNNEI. This CDR3 comprises 15 residues. The CDR3 loop reads CASLSGGRRRGGYTF. DNA for the CDR3: TGTGCCAGCCTTTCAGGGGGCCGGAGAAGAGGTGGCTACACCTTC. The full variable domain, rest sourced from reference TRBV2 and TRBJ1-2, is EPEVTQTPSHQVTQMGQEVILRCVPISNHLYFYWYRQILGQKVEFLVSFYNNEISEKSEIFDDQFSVERPDGSNFTLKIRSTKLEDSAMYFCASLSGGRRRGGYTFGSGTRLTVV.

V and J are TRBV7-6 and TRBJ1-3; 7 bases line up with TRBD1. In germline, CDR1 is SGHVS, CDR2 FNYEAQ. V was clipped by 4 bases and J by 3 bases; unmatched bases: 9. The CDR3 extends over 16 amino acids. CDR3 sequence: CASSSQGVPSGNTIYF. Written as DNA, the CDR3 is TGTGCCAGCAGCTCGCAGGGGGTGCCTAGTGGAAACACCATATATTTT.

This chain connects TRBV11-3 to TRBJ2-1, with TRBD1 matching over 7 bases. Germline V gene lookup returns CDR1 SGHNT and CDR2 YENEEA. CDR3 length equals 13 residues. The ends lost 5 bases at V and 6 bases at J; junction bases unmatched: 4. CDR3 protein: CASSRDSPNEQFF. For the CDR3, the DNA is TGTGCCAGCAGCCGGGACAGTCCCAATGAGCAGTTCTTC.

The V and J genes are TRBV29-1 and TRBJ2-1; 14 bases fit TRBD2. V lost 3 bases, J lost 8 bases, and 3 bases stayed unmatched. Per the germline V gene, CDR1 is SQVTM and CDR2 is ANQGSEA. The CDR3 spans 14 residues. CDR3 DNA: TGCAGCGTTGACGGGACTAGCGGGAGCGATGAGCAGTTCTTC. It encodes CSVDGTSGSDEQFF.

The chain carries TRBV13 and TRBJ2-7; maybe TRBD1 (6 bases). The CDR3 has 15 residues. CDR1 is PRHDT and CDR2 is FYEKMQ in the germline V gene (reference sequence). Trimming removed 0 bases from V and 3 bases from J, with 12 bases in between. CDR3 bases: TGTGCCAGCAGCTTAGGCGCCAGGGGCCGCTACGAGCAGTACGTC. It encodes CASSLGARGRYEQYV.

The chain recombines TRBV19 with TRBJ1-4; perhaps TRBD1 as D (6 bases). The V end lost 8 bases, the J end lost 0 bases, and 16 bases lay between the germline ends. This CDR3 spans 16 amino acids. Germline CDR1 LNHDA, CDR2 SQIVND (reference sequence). CDR3 amino acids: CASFLSRTATNEKLFF. CDR3 DNA: TGTGCCAGTTTCCTGAGCCGGACAGCAACTAATGAAAAACTGTTTTTT.

This CDR3 reads CSAREANDQYF. The CDR3 coding sequence is TGCAGTGCTAGAGAAGCAAATGACCAGTACTTC. The chain has TRBV20-1 and TRBJ2-5; D is ambiguous. Germline V gives CDR1 DFQATT, CDR2 SNEGSKA (reference sequence). The germline V and J ends were trimmed by 0 bases and 10 bases, with 9 bases remaining between them. This CDR3 contains 11 residues.

The chain uses TRBV9 and TRBJ2-2; the match to TRBD1 covers 8 bases. The CDR3 has 15 residues. CDR1 is SGDLS, CDR2 YYNGEE, per germline. The V segment lost 3 bases and the J segment 2 bases; nucleotides outside the gene matches: 3. The CDR3 DNA sequence: TGTGCCAGCAGCGAGGGGACAGGTAACACCGGGGAGCTGTTTTTT. Its protein product is CASSEGTGNTGELFF.

V and J are TRBV28 and TRBJ1-3; D uncertain. The germline CDR1 and CDR2 sequences are MDHEN and SYDVKM. The length of the CDR3 is 15 residues. Trimming cost V 7 bases and J 0 bases, with 13 bases left between them. This chain's CDR3 is CASTLDTSSGNTIYF. In DNA form, the CDR3 reads TGTGCCAGCACTCTCGACACCTCCTCTGGAAACACCATATATTTT.

This clone was seen ten or more times. The rearrangement links TRBV28 to TRBJ2-6, with 11 bases that match TRBD1. This CDR3 comprises 16 residues. CDR1 and CDR2 (germline): MDHEN, SYDVKM. After removal of 9 bases from V and 4 bases from J, the junction contained 8 bases not matched to a gene. In DNA, the CDR3 is TGTGCCAGTAGGGACAGGGGGTTGATCGGGGCCAACGTCCTGACTTTC. This sequence encodes CASRDRGLIGANVLTF. The full variable domain, with the rest looked up from reference TRBV28 and TRBJ2-6, is DVKVTQSSRYLVKRTGEKVFLECVQDMDHENMFWYRQDPGLGLRLIYFSYDVKMKEKGDIPEGYSVSREKKERFSLILESASTNQTSMYLCASRDRGLIGANVLTFGAGSRLTVL.

The chain uses TRBV5-6 and TRBJ1-1; perhaps TRBD1 as D (6 bases). The V end was cut by 4 bases, the J end by 4 bases, with 14 bases between. Germline lookup yields CDR1 SGHDT and CDR2 YYEEEE. This CDR3 has 14 residues. CDR3 protein: CASSHLDRFTEAFF. The CDR3 DNA follows: TGTGCCAGCAGCCACTTGGACAGATTCACTGAAGCTTTCTTT. The whole variable domain, filled in from reference TRBV5-6 and TRBJ1-1, reads DAGVTQSPTHLIKTRGQQVTLRCSPKSGHDTVSWYQQALGQGPQFIFQYYEEEERQRGNFPDRFSGHQFPNYSSELNVNALLLGDSALYLCASSHLDRFTEAFFGQGTRLTVV.

Here the CDR3 DNA reads TGTGCCAGCAGCTGGACAGGCCTTCGACCAAGGAGCACTGAAGCTTTCTTT. Protein sequence: CASSWTGLRPRSTEAFF. The chain recombines TRBV28 with TRBJ1-1; 7 nucleotides line up with TRBD1. Germline V gives CDR1 MDHEN, CDR2 SYDVKM. The junction had 17 bases not matched to a gene; V was cut back by 6 bases and J by 4 bases. This CDR3 has 17 amino acids. Variable domain in full (rest from reference TRBV28 and TRBJ1-1): DVKVTQSSRYLVKRTGEKVFLECVQDMDHENMFWYRQDPGLGLRLIYFSYDVKMKEKGDIPEGYSVSREKKERFSLILESASTNQTSMYLCASSWTGLRPRSTEAFFGQGTRLTVV.